This entry is about one TCR beta chain. The CDR3 contains 15 residues. Germline V gene data show CDR1 as SNHLY and CDR2 as FYNNEI. V was pared by 6 bases and J by 0 bases, with 12 bases between. In the original workflow: Amplified reference gene primers provided the basis for estimating nucleated cell counts. Sequenced by immunoSEQ multiplex PCR; TCRdb stores in-frame clones only, minus some. V, J and clone size derive from that table, while D and trimming were established from the DNA sequence. This sample has roughly 250,000 clones, with over 75% found just once. This entry belongs to a study of blood T cell repertoires in COVID-19. Overall study context: Samples taken during acute and convalescent COVID-19 were collected in the United States, Italy and Spain. PBMCs, B-cell-depleted T cells, or T cells were the source of the cDNA or gDNA that made up the material.

This TCR came from a woman in her forties who had recovered from COVID-19. What was sequenced was peripheral blood. V usage is TRBV2 and J usage is TRBJ1-5; D is unclear. The CDR3 nucleotides are TGTGCCAGCAGGAAGCAAGCGTTTAGCAATCAGCCCCAGCATTTT. The encoded protein is CASRKQAFSNQPQHF.